This TCR beta chain is from a study of beta chain features in type 1 diabetes. Remarks on this clone: Its antigen is not known.

Sequencing targeted expressed TCRB transcripts, as all isolated RNA had been reverse transcribed. Method: immunoSEQ multiplex PCR; TCRdb's copy keeps in-frame clones and lacks some. The table has about 68,000 clones, just under 50% seen once. The CDR3 runs 15 residues. Between the trimmed V and J ends, which lost 0 bases and 0 bases, there was a span of 6 bases. Looked up from germline, CDR1 is SGHRS and CDR2 is YFSETQ. Points from the study as a whole: Among all four CD4+ subsets, Type 1 diabetes patients had TCRB CDR3s that were moderately but significantly shorter.

The receptor was isolated from a man younger than 45 with type 1 diabetes. The specimen sequenced was central memory CD4+ T cells from blood. V gene TRBV5-1 combines with J gene TRBJ2-2, with D possibly matching TRBD2 (5 bases). In nucleotides, the CDR3 is TGCGCCAGCAGCTTGGTGGAGGCGAACACCGGGGAGCTGTTTTTT. Amino acids: CASSLVEANTGELFF.